This TCR beta chain was captured in a study of T-cell memory formation after mild COVID-19. TCRdb itself ran the 5' RACE reads through MiXCR, one entry per CDR3 protein. Here the sample spans roughly 130,000 distinct CDR3 sequences, about 6% being singletons. This clonotype appeared many times. The length of the CDR3 is 15 residues. CDR1 is SEHNR, CDR2 FQNEAQ, per germline (reference sequence). V lost 4 bases and J lost 0, with 13 bases in between. Sequenced: PBMCs or a T cell subset sorted from them (not recorded which). This rearrangement joins TRBV7-9 to TRBJ2-7; TRBD1 or TRBD2 may be the D gene (5 bases each). The sequence came from an adult woman who had mild COVID-19 (a few samples of this study predate the infection). Cell type and time point are not known. CDR3 sequence: CASSWGSWSSYEQYF. The CDR3 region has the DNA TGTGCCAGCAGCTGGGGGTCATGGAGCTCCTACGAGCAGTACTTC.